These 4 T cell receptor beta chains were all obtained from the same sample, sequenced in a study of technical replicates of blood from a handful of donors. Assay used: immunoSEQ multiplex PCR; TCRdb lists only in-frame clones, some missing. The repertoire includes some 64,000 clones, about 90% of them detected once, and around 5.5% sits in the top ten. Input material: PBMCs. These receptors were obtained from a human donor in good health. Some clones in this sample may be carry-over from other donors' samples.

The gene calls are TRBV9 and TRBJ2-1; 10 bases match TRBD2. Germline V gene lookup returns CDR1 SGDLS and CDR2 YYNGEE. Trimming took 1 base from V and 6 from J; bases not matched to a gene: 7. The CDR3 spans 16 residues. The CDR3 DNA follows: TGTGCCAGCAGCGTACAAGCGGGGGGGCCCGGCAATGAGCAGTTCTTC. This encodes CASSVQAGGPGNEQFF.

The chain employs TRBV6-1 and TRBJ1-2; TRBD1 is a possible D gene (6 bases). Trimming shortened V by 4 bases and J by 5 bases, and 11 bases separated the two germline ends. Germline values: CDR1 MNHNS, CDR2 SASEGT. This CDR3 is built from 13 residues. The CDR3 nucleotides read TGTGCCAGCAGTGCCTGGACAGCGTATGGCTACACCTTC. Translated: CASSAWTAYGYTF.

This sequence joins TRBV30 and TRBJ2-5, with TRBD2 as a possible D gene (6 bases). The CDR3 totals 13 residues. Trimming cost V 0 bases and J 2 bases, with 7 bases left between them. CDR1 and CDR2 from the germline V gene are GTSNPN and SVGIG (reference sequence). CDR3 nucleotides: TGTGCCTGGAGTGTAGGGAGGCAAGAGACCCAGTACTTC. It is translated as CAWSVGRQETQYF.

The V call is TRBV29-1, the J call TRBJ2-5, with a tentative D call TRBD2 (6 bases). CDR1 and CDR2 from the germline V gene are SQVTM and ANQGSEA. V was clipped by 6 bases and J by 2 bases, with 16 bases between them. The CDR3 has 14 amino acids. CDR3: CSVLPGLQQETQYF. CDR3 in DNA: TGCAGCGTCCTACCGGGACTCCAACAAGAGACCCAGTACTTC.